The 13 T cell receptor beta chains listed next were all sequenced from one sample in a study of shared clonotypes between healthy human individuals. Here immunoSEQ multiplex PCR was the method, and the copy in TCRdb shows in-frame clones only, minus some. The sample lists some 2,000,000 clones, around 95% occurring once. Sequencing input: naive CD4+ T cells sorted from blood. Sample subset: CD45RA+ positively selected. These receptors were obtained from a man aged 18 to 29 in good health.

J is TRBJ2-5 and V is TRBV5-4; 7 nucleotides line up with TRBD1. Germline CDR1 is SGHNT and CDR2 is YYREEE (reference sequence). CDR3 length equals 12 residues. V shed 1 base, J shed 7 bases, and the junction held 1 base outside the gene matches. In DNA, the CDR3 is TGTGCCAGCAGCTTGCCAGGGGGGACCCAGTACTTC. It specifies CASSLPGGTQYF.

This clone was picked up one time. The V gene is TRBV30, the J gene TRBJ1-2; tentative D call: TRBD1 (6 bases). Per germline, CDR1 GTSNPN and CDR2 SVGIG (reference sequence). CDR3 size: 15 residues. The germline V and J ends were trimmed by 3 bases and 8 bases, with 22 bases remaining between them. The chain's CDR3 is CAWSTDSLRGDGYTF. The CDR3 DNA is TGTGCCTGGAGCACGGACAGCCTAAGAGGTGACGGCTACACCTTC.

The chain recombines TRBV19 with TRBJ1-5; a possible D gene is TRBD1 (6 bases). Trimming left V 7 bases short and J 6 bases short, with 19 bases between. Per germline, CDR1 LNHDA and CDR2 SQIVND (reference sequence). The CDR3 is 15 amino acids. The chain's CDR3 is CASNDGGGTSQPQHF. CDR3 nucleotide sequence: TGTGCCAGTAACGACGGAGGGGGAACCAGTCAGCCCCAGCATTTT.

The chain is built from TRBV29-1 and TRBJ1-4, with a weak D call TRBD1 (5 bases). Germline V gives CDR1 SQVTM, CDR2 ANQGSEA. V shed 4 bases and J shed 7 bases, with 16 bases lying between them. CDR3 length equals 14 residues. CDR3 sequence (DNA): TGCAGCGTTGGCGCAGGGAGCAAGTCTGAAAAACTGTTTTTT. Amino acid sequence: CSVGAGSKSEKLFF.

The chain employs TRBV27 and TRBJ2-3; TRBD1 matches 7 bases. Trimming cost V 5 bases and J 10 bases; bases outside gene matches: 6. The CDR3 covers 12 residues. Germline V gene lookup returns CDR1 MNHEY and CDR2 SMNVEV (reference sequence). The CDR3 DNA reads TGTGCCAGCAGTCTACAGGGGAAGGCGCAGTATTTT. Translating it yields CASSLQGKAQYF.

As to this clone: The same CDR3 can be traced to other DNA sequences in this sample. The CDR3 here is CASSRTSGATDTQYF. CDR3 DNA: TGCGCCAGCAGCCGGACTAGCGGGGCCACAGATACGCAGTATTTT. The gene calls are TRBV5-1 and TRBJ2-3, with 12 bases fitting TRBD2. The V segment lost 4 bases and the J segment 2 bases; nucleotides outside the gene matches: 2. The CDR3 runs 15 residues. Per germline, CDR1 SGHRS and CDR2 YFSETQ.

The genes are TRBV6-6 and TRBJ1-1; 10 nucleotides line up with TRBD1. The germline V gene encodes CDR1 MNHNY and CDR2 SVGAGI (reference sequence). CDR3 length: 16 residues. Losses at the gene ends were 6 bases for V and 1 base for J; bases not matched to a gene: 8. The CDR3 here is CASSDRGRTGNTEAFF. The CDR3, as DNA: TGTGCCAGCAGCGACAGGGGGCGAACCGGGAACACTGAAGCTTTCTTT.

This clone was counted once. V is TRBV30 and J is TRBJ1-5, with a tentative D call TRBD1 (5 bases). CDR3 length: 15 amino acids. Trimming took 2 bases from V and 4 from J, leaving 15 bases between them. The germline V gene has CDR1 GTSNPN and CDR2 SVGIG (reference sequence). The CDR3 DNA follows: TGTGCCTGGAGTCCACCAGGGACGGTGAATCAGCCCCAGCATTTT. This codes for CAWSPPGTVNQPQHF.

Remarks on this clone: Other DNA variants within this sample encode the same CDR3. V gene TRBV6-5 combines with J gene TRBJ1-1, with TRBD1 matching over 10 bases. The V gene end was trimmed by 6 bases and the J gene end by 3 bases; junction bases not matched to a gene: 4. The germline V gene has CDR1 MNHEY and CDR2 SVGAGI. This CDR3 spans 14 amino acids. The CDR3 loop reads CASSRTGGDTEAFF. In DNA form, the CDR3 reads TGTGCCAGCAGCCGGACAGGGGGTGACACTGAAGCTTTCTTT.

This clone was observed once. The CDR3 DNA sequence: TGCGCCAGCAGCCAATCGATCCAGGGTTGGTCGTTGAACACTGAAGCTTTCTTT. This encodes CASSQSIQGWSLNTEAFF. The rearrangement links TRBV4-1 to TRBJ1-1; D possibly corresponds to TRBD1 (5 bases). The CDR3 length is 18 residues. Per the germline V gene, CDR1 is MGHRA and CDR2 is YSYEKL. The ends were cut back, 2 bases at V and 0 bases at J, with 19 bases in the middle.

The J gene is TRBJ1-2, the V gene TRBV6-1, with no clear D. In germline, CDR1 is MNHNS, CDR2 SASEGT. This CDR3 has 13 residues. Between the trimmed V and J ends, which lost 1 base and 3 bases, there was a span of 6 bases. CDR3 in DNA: TGTGCCAGCAGTGAAGTAGGCCACTATGGCTACACCTTC. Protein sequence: CASSEVGHYGYTF.

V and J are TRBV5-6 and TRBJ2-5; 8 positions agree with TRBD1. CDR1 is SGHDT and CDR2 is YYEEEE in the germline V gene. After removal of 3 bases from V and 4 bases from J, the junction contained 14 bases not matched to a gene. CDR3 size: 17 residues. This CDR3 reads CASSSLWTGPSGETQYF. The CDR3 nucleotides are TGTGCCAGCAGCTCACTATGGACAGGGCCGTCGGGAGAGACCCAGTACTTC.

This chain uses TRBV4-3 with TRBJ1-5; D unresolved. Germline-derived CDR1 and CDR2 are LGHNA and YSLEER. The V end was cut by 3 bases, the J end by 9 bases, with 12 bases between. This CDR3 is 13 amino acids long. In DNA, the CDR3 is TGCGCCAGCAGCCATGAGGGTCAGCGGCCCCAGCATTTT. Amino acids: CASSHEGQRPQHF.